These 5 T cell receptor beta chains were sequenced from one sample in a study of blood T cell repertoires in COVID-19. Assay used: immunoSEQ multiplex PCR; TCRdb lists only in-frame clones, some missing. The sample carries about 90,000 clones, around three quarters recorded once. Sequencing used peripheral blood. The receptors come from a woman in her seventies with acute or convalescent COVID-19.

The J gene is TRBJ2-5, the V gene TRBV11-3; 7 bases line up with TRBD1. The CDR3 contains 15 residues. CDR1 is SGHNT, CDR2 YENEEA, per germline. J gave up 5 bases and V 5 bases, and 11 bases lay outside the gene matches. The CDR3: CASSPGQATGETQYF. In DNA, the CDR3 is TGTGCCAGCAGCCCCGGACAGGCCACAGGGGAGACCCAGTACTTC.

The chain couples TRBV9 to TRBJ1-3; a possible D gene is TRBD1 (6 bases). The germline V and J ends were trimmed by 0 bases and 4 bases, with 11 bases remaining between them. The CDR3 runs to 15 residues. In germline, CDR1 is SGDLS, CDR2 YYNGEE. The CDR3: CASSVGQGRGNTIYF. CDR3 bases: TGTGCCAGCAGCGTAGGGCAGGGGCGAGGAAACACCATATATTTT. Looking up the rest from reference TRBV9 and TRBJ1-3 gives the full variable domain: DSGVTQTPKHLITATGQRVTLRCSPRSGDLSVYWYQQSLDQGLQFLIQYYNGEERAKGNILERFSAQQFPDLHSELNLSSLELGDSALYFCASSVGQGRGNTIYFGEGSWLTVV.

The V gene is TRBV10-2, the J gene TRBJ1-2; the match to TRBD1 covers 12 bases. This CDR3 region has 17 residues. Trimming took 4 bases from V and 4 from J; bases not matched to a gene: 10. The germline V gene encodes CDR1 WSHSY and CDR2 SAAADI. In DNA form, the CDR3 reads TGCGCCAGCAGTGGCCGGGACAGGGGGCGCAACCTCTATGGCTACACCTTC. It encodes CASSGRDRGRNLYGYTF.

This sequence joins TRBV25-1 and TRBJ1-1, with D perhaps TRBD1 (5 bases). From germline, CDR1 is MGHDK and CDR2 SYGVNS. This CDR3 region has 13 residues. V was pared by 3 bases and J by 7 bases, with 12 bases between. CDR3 in DNA: TGTGCCAGCAGTGAGGGGCCGAGAGTTGAAGCTTTCTTT. Its protein product is CASSEGPRVEAFF.

The chain uses TRBV7-6 and TRBJ1-4; possibly TRBD1 for D (5 bases). The CDR3 is 15 residues long. Germline V gene data show CDR1 as SGHVS and CDR2 as FNYEAQ. V lost 5 bases and J lost 0, with 10 bases in between. CDR3 amino acids: CASSPRGSTNEKLFF. The CDR3, as DNA: TGTGCCAGCAGCCCAAGGGGATCAACTAATGAAAAACTGTTTTTT.